What follows are 13 T cell receptor beta chains derived from one specimen sequenced in a study of cytomegalovirus exposure and HLA in healthy donors. The primer mix had 60 Vbeta and 13 Jbeta primers. Clones were sequenced by immunoSEQ multiplex PCR, and TCRdb holds only the in-frame ones, with some missing. This repertoire shows about 120,000 clones, about 68% found once; its top ten account for approximately 10%. The sample was PBMCs. Every receptor here comes from a woman aged 45 to 65 in good health and CMV-seropositive.

The chain carries TRBV27 and TRBJ2-5, with TRBD1 identical over 7 bases. With 4 bases clipped from V and 5 bases from J, the junction kept 10 bases outside the gene matches. CDR1 and CDR2 (germline): MNHEY, SMNVEV (reference sequence). CDR3 length: 15 amino acids. CDR3 loop: CASSYMDRLGETQYF. The CDR3 DNA is TGTGCCAGCAGTTATATGGACAGGTTAGGGGAGACCCAGTACTTC.

The chain has TRBV7-9 and TRBJ1-6, with D maybe TRBD1 (5 bases). V lost 7 bases to trimming and J lost 10 bases, with 14 bases between them. CDR3 length: 13 amino acids. CDR1 SEHNR and CDR2 FQNEAQ come from the germline V gene (reference sequence). The CDR3 sequence: CASKQAGSSPLHF. For the CDR3, the DNA is TGTGCCAGCAAACAGGCAGGGTCCTCACCCCTCCACTTT.

The chain combines TRBV4-1 with TRBJ1-2; TRBD1 might be the D (5 bases). This CDR3 is 16 amino acids long. V lost 1 base, J lost 5 bases, and 17 bases lay in between. From germline, CDR1 is MGHRA and CDR2 YSYEKL. The CDR3 DNA sequence: TGCGCCAGCAGCCAAGGTAACGTCGGGGGACGGTATGGCTACACCTTC. Translating it yields CASSQGNVGGRYGYTF.

This chain connects TRBV29-1 to TRBJ1-4; unclear D gene. CDR1 and CDR2 from the germline V gene are SQVTM and ANQGSEA. Trimming shortened V by 6 bases and J by 7 bases, and 15 bases separated the two germline ends. This CDR3 spans 13 amino acids. The CDR3 DNA reads as TGCAGCGTCGCGCAGGTCCCTTCTGAAAAACTGTTTTTT. Protein: CSVAQVPSEKLFF.

This clone was seen a handful of times. The genes are TRBV27 and TRBJ2-1, with 9 bases fitting TRBD2. Looked up from germline, CDR1 is MNHEY and CDR2 is SMNVEV (reference sequence). V dropped 5 bases and J dropped 2; count of bases not matched to a gene: 7. CDR3 length: 16 amino acids. DNA of the CDR3: TGTGCCAGCAGTCCTGGGACTAGCCCGCCCTACAATGAGCAGTTCTTC. This translates into CASSPGTSPPYNEQFF.

This clone appeared once. The rearrangement joins TRBV2 to TRBJ1-1; D is unclear. Trimming stripped 4 bases from V and 1 base from J, with 7 bases between. The CDR3 has 13 amino acids. Germline V gene lookup returns CDR1 SNHLY and CDR2 FYNNEI. For the CDR3, the DNA is TGTGCCAGCAGTGGACGGAGGAACACTGAAGCTTTCTTT. Its translation: CASSGRRNTEAFF.

The chain joins TRBV6-1 to TRBJ2-1; 9 bases map to TRBD2. Germline V gene lookup returns CDR1 MNHNS and CDR2 SASEGT. The V segment lost 8 bases and the J segment 5 bases; nucleotides outside the gene matches: 7. This CDR3 is built from 14 residues. Here the CDR3 reads CASEPGTSNNEQFF. For the CDR3, the DNA is TGTGCCAGCGAACCGGGGACTAGCAACAATGAGCAGTTCTTC.

This clone was seen just once. This chain joins TRBV5-6 and TRBJ2-5; tentatively, D is TRBD2 (7 bases). Germline CDR1 SGHDT, CDR2 YYEEEE. This CDR3 contains 16 residues. Trimming took off 6 bases at V and 5 bases at J, with 23 bases between the two ends. Here the CDR3 DNA reads TGTGCCAGCACTTGGGGGGGGGCCCCCATGGGGGAGACCCAGTACTTC. Translation gives CASTWGGAPMGETQYF. Supplemented by reference TRBV5-6 and TRBJ2-5, the full variable domain reads DAGVTQSPTHLIKTRGQQVTLRCSPKSGHDTVSWYQQALGQGPQFIFQYYEEEERQRGNFPDRFSGHQFPNYSSELNVNALLLGDSALYLCASTWGGAPMGETQYFGPGTRLLVL.

V usage is TRBV27 and J usage is TRBJ1-1; 7 bases match TRBD1. Unmatched junction bases numbered 1, after V lost 3 bases and J lost 3 bases. Germline V gene sequence: CDR1 MNHEY, CDR2 SMNVEV (reference sequence). This CDR3 has 13 amino acids. CDR3 protein: CASSFQGDTEAFF. The DNA of the CDR3 is TGTGCCAGCAGTTTTCAGGGGGACACTGAAGCTTTCTTT.

This clone occurred a few times. V and J are TRBV4-1 and TRBJ1-4; D is undetermined. The length of the CDR3 is 16 residues. Germline V lookup: CDR1 MGHRA, CDR2 YSYEKL. Trimming left V 4 bases short and J 0 bases short, with 12 bases between. CDR3: CASSPPIGTTNEKLFF. The CDR3 DNA reads as TGCGCCAGCAGCCCGCCCATCGGTACAACTAATGAAAAACTGTTTTTT.

V is TRBV10-3 and J is TRBJ1-5, with TRBD1 identical over 11 bases. The CDR3 is 15 residues long. The germline gives CDR1 ENHRY, CDR2 SYGVKD. V trimming: 4 bases; J trimming: 4 bases; junction bases outside the gene matches: 3. The CDR3 DNA reads as TGTGCCATCAGTGGGACAGGGGGCGCGAATCAGCCCCAGCATTTT. Protein sequence: CAISGTGGANQPQHF.

The rearrangement joins TRBV7-6 to TRBJ2-7, with 7 bases lining up with TRBD1. The germline V gene has CDR1 SGHVS and CDR2 FNYEAQ. CDR3 length equals 16 residues. V trimming: 0 bases; J trimming: 0 bases; junction bases outside the gene matches: 5. The CDR3 region is CASSLATGTSSYEQYF. In DNA form, the CDR3 reads TGTGCCAGCAGCTTAGCGACAGGGACAAGCTCCTACGAGCAGTACTTC. Using reference TRBV7-6 and TRBJ2-7 for the parts outside the CDR3, the full variable domain is GAGVSQSPRYKVTKRGQDVALRCDPISGHVSLYWYRQALGQGPEFLTYFNYEAQQDKSGLPNDRFSAERPEGSISTLTIQRTEQRDSAMYRCASSLATGTSSYEQYFGPGTRLTVT.

This clone came up a few times. Other nucleotide sequences from this sample produce the same CDR3. The CDR3 bases are TGTGCCAGCTCACCTAGACAGGGAACTTACGAGCAGTACTTC. It translates to CASSPRQGTYEQYF. The rearrangement joins TRBV18 to TRBJ2-7, with TRBD1 matching over 7 bases. Trimming cost V 3 bases and J 4 bases; bases outside gene matches: 6. The germline CDR1 and CDR2 sequences are KGHSH and LQKENI. There are 14 residues in the CDR3.